The 32 T cell receptor beta chains below all came from one sample that was sequenced in a study of cytomegalovirus exposure and HLA in healthy donors. Only in-frame clones appear in the TCRdb table, and some are missing; sequencing was by immunoSEQ multiplex PCR. Of 100,000 to 150,000 clones listed, 89% are singletons. Sequenced input: PBMCs. The receptors stem from a young woman in good health and CMV-seronegative.

This clone showed up just once. The rearrangement links TRBV5-6 to TRBJ1-2, with TRBD1 matching over 7 bases. Looked up from germline, CDR1 is SGHDT and CDR2 is YYEEEE. This CDR3 spans 13 amino acids. V was pared by 4 bases and J by 4 bases, with 4 bases of the junction left unmatched. CDR3: CASSRRDSYGYTF. CDR3 in DNA: TGTGCCAGCAGCCGACGGGACAGCTATGGCTACACCTTC. The variable domain in full, with the rest retrieved from reference TRBV5-6 and TRBJ1-2, is DAGVTQSPTHLIKTRGQQVTLRCSPKSGHDTVSWYQQALGQGPQFIFQYYEEEERQRGNFPDRFSGHQFPNYSSELNVNALLLGDSALYLCASSRRDSYGYTFGSGTRLTVV.

The genes are TRBV27 and TRBJ2-5; the match to TRBD1 covers 7 bases. With 5 bases clipped from V and 2 bases from J, the junction kept 14 bases outside the gene matches. Germline V lookup: CDR1 MNHEY, CDR2 SMNVEV (reference sequence). There are 17 residues in the CDR3. CDR3 sequence reads: CASSPDRARMGQETQYF. CDR3 sequence (DNA): TGTGCCAGCAGTCCAGACAGGGCGAGGATGGGTCAAGAGACCCAGTACTTC.

The rearrangement joins TRBV6-1 to TRBJ2-6, with unresolved D. V lost 6 bases and J lost 0, with 9 bases in between. The CDR3 covers 15 residues. Looked up from germline, CDR1 is MNHNS and CDR2 is SASEGT. CDR3 protein: CASSNTLSGANVLTF. In nucleotides, the CDR3 is TGTGCCAGCAGCAACACGCTCTCTGGGGCCAACGTCCTGACTTTC.

The chain couples TRBV7-7 to TRBJ1-3; D remains unclear. V was trimmed by 4 bases and J by 4 bases, leaving 11 bases between them. The CDR3 consists of 14 residues. The V gene's germline CDR1 is SSHAT and CDR2 FNYEAQ (reference sequence). As DNA, the CDR3 is TGTGCCAGCAGCTCCAGTAAATCCGGAAACACCATATATTTT. Its translation: CASSSSKSGNTIYF.

The chain employs TRBV5-1 and TRBJ2-3; the D is unclear. The germline V and J ends were trimmed by 5 bases and 4 bases, with 5 bases remaining between them. CDR3 length: 11 amino acids. Germline lookup yields CDR1 SGHRS and CDR2 YFSETQ. CDR3 region: CASREADTQYF. As DNA, the CDR3 is TGCGCCAGCAGAGAGGCAGATACGCAGTATTTT.

As regards this clone: Other nucleotide sequences from this sample produce the same CDR3. The rearrangement uses TRBV30 and TRBJ2-5; D is ambiguous. Germline V gene lookup returns CDR1 GTSNPN and CDR2 SVGIG (reference sequence). The CDR3 length is 10 residues. Trimming shortened V by 2 bases and J by 5 bases, and 3 bases separated the two germline ends. CDR3 sequence: CAWSRETQYF. For the CDR3, the DNA is TGTGCCTGGAGTCGGGAGACCCAGTACTTC.

The rearrangement links TRBV11-3 to TRBJ2-1; tentatively, D is TRBD2 (6 bases). Germline loops: CDR1 SGHNT, CDR2 YENEEA. The germline V and J ends were trimmed by 5 bases and 6 bases, with 17 bases remaining between them. The CDR3 length is 15 residues. The CDR3 sequence is CASSLQGTSSNEQFF. The CDR3 nucleotides read TGTGCCAGCAGCCTACAAGGAACTAGCAGCAATGAGCAGTTCTTC. The variable domain in full, with the rest retrieved from reference TRBV11-3 and TRBJ2-1, is EAGVVQSPRYKIIEKKQPVAFWCNPISGHNTLYWYLQNLGQGPELLIRYENEEAVDDSQLPKDRFSAERLKGVDSTLKIQPAELGDSAVYLCASSLQGTSSNEQFFGPGTRLTVL.

The chain has TRBV11-2 and TRBJ1-1; possible D gene TRBD1, 6 bases. Germline V lookup: CDR1 SGHAT, CDR2 FQNNGV. Trimming stripped 5 bases from V and 1 base from J, with 17 bases between. The CDR3 extends over 16 amino acids. CDR3 bases: TGTGCCAGCAGCCCACGAGGGGGAGTCGGGAACACTGAAGCTTTCTTT. This gives the protein CASSPRGGVGNTEAFF.

This chain connects TRBV9 to TRBJ2-1; possible D gene TRBD2, 5 bases. V gave up 0 bases and J gave up 6 bases, with 10 bases separating them. Germline CDR1 and CDR2: SGDLS and YYNGEE. The CDR3 is 14 residues long. CDR3 loop: CASSVGWAGNEQFF. In nucleotides, the CDR3 is TGTGCCAGCAGCGTAGGGTGGGCGGGCAATGAGCAGTTCTTC.

The rearrangement uses TRBV11-2 and TRBJ2-7, with D possibly being TRBD2 (7 bases). The CDR3 has 17 residues. Between the trimmed V and J ends, which lost 0 bases and 2 bases, there was a span of 17 bases. From germline, CDR1 is SGHAT and CDR2 FQNNGV. The chain's CDR3 is CASSLERGGTETYEQYF. CDR3 bases: TGTGCCAGCAGCTTAGAAAGGGGGGGGACCGAGACCTACGAGCAGTACTTC.

The rearrangement joins TRBV9 to TRBJ2-7; the match to TRBD1 covers 7 bases. This CDR3 contains 16 residues. With 4 bases clipped from V and 2 bases from J, the junction kept 12 bases outside the gene matches. In germline, CDR1 is SGDLS, CDR2 YYNGEE. CDR3 DNA: TGTGCCAGCAGCACCTCGGACAGGTCGAGTCCCTACGAGCAGTACTTC. Translation gives CASSTSDRSSPYEQYF.

The CDR3 region is CSVEVSGVETQYF. The CDR3 DNA is TGCAGCGTTGAGGTTAGCGGGGTAGAGACCCAGTACTTC. J is TRBJ2-5 and V is TRBV29-1; 8 nucleotides agree with TRBD2. Looked up from germline, CDR1 is SQVTM and CDR2 is ANQGSEA. J gave up 4 bases and V 3 bases, and 4 bases lay outside the gene matches. The CDR3 has 13 residues. Based on the CDR3 plus reference TRBV29-1 and TRBJ2-5, the full variable domain is SAVISQKPSRDICQRGTSLTIQCQVDSQVTMMFWYRQQPGQSLTLIATANQGSEATYESGFVIDKFPISRPNLTFSTLTVSNMSPEDSSIYLCSVEVSGVETQYFGPGTRLLVL.

V usage is TRBV19 and J usage is TRBJ1-1; weak D call: TRBD1 (5 bases). The CDR3 totals 15 residues. With 6 bases removed from V and 4 bases from J, the gap between germline ends came to 18 bases. Germline V gives CDR1 LNHDA, CDR2 SQIVND (reference sequence). The chain's CDR3 is CASRGSRGVGTEAFF. The DNA of the CDR3 is TGTGCCAGTAGAGGATCCCGGGGGGTTGGCACTGAAGCTTTCTTT.

V and J are TRBV11-2 and TRBJ2-7; 8 bases match TRBD2. Germline V gene data show CDR1 as SGHAT and CDR2 as FQNNGV. The CDR3 sequence is 18 residues long. The junction had 19 bases not matched to a gene; V was cut back by 5 bases and J by 4 bases. The CDR3 loop is CASSPRVISGEKKYEQYV. CDR3 nucleotide sequence: TGTGCCAGCAGCCCCCGGGTGATTAGCGGGGAAAAGAAGTACGAGCAGTACGTC.

The V gene is TRBV7-9, the J gene TRBJ2-5, with 11 bases fitting TRBD2. Germline V lookup: CDR1 SEHNR, CDR2 FQNEAQ (reference sequence). V dropped 5 bases and J dropped 3; count of bases not matched to a gene: 2. This CDR3 has 14 amino acids. The CDR3 loop reads CASSKGLAEETQYF. The DNA of the CDR3 is TGTGCCAGCAGCAAGGGACTAGCGGAAGAGACCCAGTACTTC.

This sequence joins TRBV7-9 and TRBJ2-3; 7 nucleotides line up with TRBD2. V was clipped by 1 base and J by 2 bases; unmatched bases: 6. Per the germline V gene, CDR1 is SEHNR and CDR2 is FQNEAQ (reference sequence). This CDR3 region has 16 residues. The CDR3 reads CASSLVWGTNTDTQYF. CDR3 sequence (DNA): TGTGCCAGCAGCTTAGTATGGGGGACTAACACAGATACGCAGTATTTT.

The chain joins TRBV28 to TRBJ2-2; possibly TRBD1 for D (5 bases). With 3 bases removed from V and 4 bases from J, the gap between germline ends came to 9 bases. This CDR3 is 14 amino acids long. Germline V gene sequence: CDR1 MDHEN, CDR2 SYDVKM. Here the CDR3 DNA reads TGTGCCAGCAGTTTCAGGGTACGCACCGGGGAGCTGTTTTTT. It translates to CASSFRVRTGELFF.

This clone has a single count. The chain uses TRBV28 and TRBJ2-3; weak D call: TRBD1 (5 bases). CDR3 length equals 15 residues. Trimming stripped 4 bases from V and 2 bases from J, with 13 bases between. The germline V gene encodes CDR1 MDHEN and CDR2 SYDVKM. The CDR3 region has the DNA TGTGCCAGCAGTTCCGGTCAGACAGCCACAGATACGCAGTATTTT. This codes for CASSSGQTATDTQYF.

The chain carries TRBV5-4 and TRBJ2-6, with 12 bases that match TRBD1. Germline loops: CDR1 SGHNT, CDR2 YYREEE (reference sequence). Trimming removed 3 bases from V and 4 bases from J; junction bases left unmatched: 5. There are 17 residues in the CDR3. The CDR3 nucleotides read TGTGCCAGCAGCTGGGGACAGGGGGCTTCGGGGGCCAACGTCCTGACTTTC. Its protein is CASSWGQGASGANVLTF. Full variable domain (remainder filled in from reference TRBV5-4 and TRBJ2-6): ETGVTQSPTHLIKTRGQQVTLRCSSQSGHNTVSWYQQALGQGPQFIFQYYREEENGRGNFPPRFSGLQFPNYSSELNVNALELDDSALYLCASSWGQGASGANVLTFGAGSRLTVL.

CDR3 protein: CASSLTLEETQYF. DNA of the CDR3: TGTGCCAGCAGTTTAACCCTAGAAGAGACCCAGTACTTC. The chain joins TRBV28 to TRBJ2-5; D ambiguous. Trimming took off 2 bases at V and 3 bases at J, with 7 bases between the two ends. Germline assignment: CDR1 MDHEN and CDR2 SYDVKM. This CDR3 is 13 amino acids long.

The chain carries TRBV7-8 and TRBJ2-3, with a possible D match to TRBD1 (6 bases). Trimming left V 5 bases short and J 0 bases short, with 18 bases between. In germline, CDR1 is SGHVS, CDR2 FQNEAQ. This CDR3 is 17 amino acids long. The CDR3 reads CASSNLEDRTSTDTQYF. The DNA for the CDR3 is TGTGCCAGCAGCAACCTTGAGGACAGAACTAGCACAGATACGCAGTATTTT.

The chain links TRBV7-2 to TRBJ1-4; no clear D gene. Germline values: CDR1 SGHTA, CDR2 FQGNSA. The CDR3 sequence is 14 residues long. V dropped 1 base and J dropped 6 bases, with 9 bases sitting between them. Here the CDR3 reads CASSLGQQDEKLFF. The CDR3 bases are TGTGCCAGCAGCTTAGGGCAGCAGGATGAAAAACTGTTTTTT.

The chain has TRBV28 and TRBJ1-1; D unresolved. The V end was cut by 7 bases, the J end by 4 bases, with 13 bases between. Germline V gene sequence: CDR1 MDHEN, CDR2 SYDVKM. This CDR3 region has 13 residues. The CDR3 protein is CASTLLASTEAFF. DNA of the CDR3: TGTGCCAGCACCCTTTTAGCGTCCACTGAAGCTTTCTTT. Full variable domain (missing parts from reference TRBV28 and TRBJ1-1): DVKVTQSSRYLVKRTGEKVFLECVQDMDHENMFWYRQDPGLGLRLIYFSYDVKMKEKGDIPEGYSVSREKKERFSLILESASTNQTSMYLCASTLLASTEAFFGQGTRLTVV.

The chain uses TRBV5-6 and TRBJ2-2, with 14 bases fitting TRBD2. CDR1 is SGHDT, CDR2 YYEEEE, per germline. J was trimmed by 1 base and V by 4 bases; bases with no gene match: 9. This CDR3 has 19 residues. The CDR3 sequence is CASSGTGLAGAVNTGELFF. CDR3 in DNA: TGTGCCAGCAGCGGGACGGGACTAGCGGGGGCCGTGAACACCGGGGAGCTGTTTTTT.

This clone was observed a few times. The genes are TRBV6-4 and TRBJ2-1; the match to TRBD2 covers 7 bases. Germline CDR1 is MRHNA and CDR2 is SNTAGT. The J segment lost 0 bases and the V segment lost 4 bases, leaving 6 bases of the junction unmatched. The CDR3 runs to 16 residues. CDR3 residues: CASSGAAGSSYNEQFF. In DNA, the CDR3 is TGTGCCAGCAGTGGAGCAGCGGGAAGCTCCTACAATGAGCAGTTCTTC.

The chain recombines TRBV11-2 with TRBJ1-3; tentatively, D is TRBD1 (6 bases). Germline V gene lookup returns CDR1 SGHAT and CDR2 FQNNGV. The ends were cut back, 5 bases at V and 0 bases at J, with 14 bases in the middle. This CDR3 region has 16 residues. DNA of the CDR3: TGTGCCAGCAGCCTCGGACAGCTCATCTCTGGAAACACCATATATTTT. Amino acid sequence: CASSLGQLISGNTIYF.

The CDR3 protein is CASRTGFPIYNEQFF. The CDR3, as DNA: TGCGCCAGCAGGACAGGATTCCCTATCTACAATGAGCAGTTCTTC. The chain combines TRBV10-1 with TRBJ2-1; perhaps TRBD1 as D (6 bases). Germline values: CDR1 WNHNN, CDR2 SYGVQD (reference sequence). With 6 bases removed from V and 3 bases from J, the gap between germline ends came to 15 bases. CDR3 length: 15 residues.

The rearrangement uses TRBV28 and TRBJ2-7, with 9 bases that match TRBD1. This CDR3 has 15 residues. V was clipped by 6 bases and J by 0 bases; unmatched bases: 6. CDR1 MDHEN and CDR2 SYDVKM come from the germline V gene. The CDR3 loop is CASSRGQGHSYEQYF. For the CDR3, the DNA is TGTGCCAGCAGCCGGGGACAGGGCCACTCCTACGAGCAGTACTTC.

The table lists this clone with a few counts. The gene calls are TRBV4-1 and TRBJ1-2; D unclear. The CDR3 is made up of 14 amino acids. V lost 0 bases, J lost 6 bases, and 11 bases lay in between. Germline V gene lookup returns CDR1 MGHRA and CDR2 YSYEKL. CDR3 residues: CASSQDGPGNGYTF. Here the CDR3 DNA reads TGCGCCAGCAGCCAAGACGGACCGGGGAATGGCTACACCTTC.

The chain is built from TRBV6-6 and TRBJ2-3; the D gene is possibly TRBD2 (6 bases). The CDR3 extends over 16 amino acids. The V gene's germline CDR1 is MNHNY and CDR2 SVGAGI (reference sequence). Trimming stripped 2 bases from V and 2 bases from J, with 14 bases between. This CDR3 is CASSYPASAPTDTQYF. As DNA, the CDR3 is TGTGCCAGCAGTTACCCGGCTAGCGCCCCCACAGATACGCAGTATTTT.

This clone has only one observation. The chain joins TRBV6-6 to TRBJ1-2; D ambiguous. Trimming removed 0 bases from V and 4 bases from J, with 9 bases in between. The CDR3 length is 14 residues. Germline CDR1 MNHNY, CDR2 SVGAGI (reference sequence). The CDR3 region is CASSYSLGSYGYTF. Written as DNA, the CDR3 is TGTGCCAGCAGTTACTCGCTTGGCAGCTATGGCTACACCTTC.

V is TRBV27 and J is TRBJ1-1, with 9 positions matching TRBD1. V lost 8 bases to trimming and J lost 2 bases; unmatched junction nucleotides: 9. Germline-derived CDR1 and CDR2 are MNHEY and SMNVEV (reference sequence). This CDR3 has 15 residues. Here the CDR3 reads CASLQGAPPNTEAFF. CDR3 nucleotide sequence: TGTGCCAGCCTACAGGGGGCCCCTCCAAACACTGAAGCTTTCTTT.